The 13 T cell receptor beta chains below come from one sample, sequenced in a study of cytomegalovirus exposure and HLA in healthy donors. This PCR relied on a set of 60 Vbeta primers and 13 Jbeta primers. Assay used: immunoSEQ multiplex PCR; TCRdb lists only in-frame clones, some missing. The repertoire holds under 140,000 clones, with 65% to 85% as singletons. The sequencing sample was made of PBMCs. These receptors originate from a young man in good health and CMV-seropositive.

DNA for the CDR3: TGTGCCAGCAGCTCACTACAGGGGGCAGCTAATGAAAAACTGTTTTTT. Translated, it gives CASSSLQGAANEKLFF. The genes are TRBV13 and TRBJ1-4; 9 bases are shared with TRBD1. Germline CDR1 reads PRHDT; CDR2 reads FYEKMQ (reference sequence). The CDR3 extends over 16 amino acids. The trim removed 4 bases at V and 3 bases at J, leaving 6 bases unmatched. Based on the CDR3 plus reference TRBV13 and TRBJ1-4, the full variable domain is AAGVIQSPRHLIKEKRETATLKCYPIPRHDTVYWYQQGPGQDPQFLISFYEKMQSDKGSIPDRFSAQQFSDYHSELNMSSLELGDSALYFCASSSLQGAANEKLFFGSGTQLSVL.

The J gene is TRBJ1-1, the V gene TRBV4-1; 8 bases are shared with TRBD1. The CDR3 contains 13 residues. V gave up 8 bases and J gave up 5 bases; unmatched junction bases: 7. The germline CDR1 and CDR2 sequences are MGHRA and YSYEKL. The CDR3 sequence is CASALDRGTEAFF. Here the CDR3 DNA reads TGCGCCAGCGCTCTAGACAGGGGAACTGAAGCTTTCTTT.

This clone appeared a single time. The CDR3 DNA is TGTGCCAGCAGTACATATGACAGCTACGAGCAGTACTTC. The encoded protein is CASSTYDSYEQYF. This chain uses TRBV6-5 with TRBJ2-7; weak D call: TRBD1 (5 bases). V gave up 5 bases and J gave up 3 bases, with 11 bases separating them. CDR1 is MNHEY and CDR2 is SVGAGI in the germline V gene. The CDR3 totals 13 residues.

The V and J genes are TRBV9 and TRBJ1-1; perhaps TRBD1 as D (6 bases). Germline V CDR1 and CDR2: SGDLS, YYNGEE. This CDR3 contains 14 residues. V was trimmed by 2 bases and J by 2 bases, leaving 10 bases between them. This CDR3 reads CASSVDSRNTEAFF. The CDR3 nucleotides read TGTGCCAGCAGCGTGGACAGCAGAAACACTGAAGCTTTCTTT. Full variable domain (missing parts from reference TRBV9 and TRBJ1-1): DSGVTQTPKHLITATGQRVTLRCSPRSGDLSVYWYQQSLDQGLQFLIQYYNGEERAKGNILERFSAQQFPDLHSELNLSSLELGDSALYFCASSVDSRNTEAFFGQGTRLTVV.

This clone was detected only once. The chain combines TRBV2 with TRBJ2-7; tentative D call: TRBD2 (6 bases). V was cut by 7 bases and J by 2 bases, with 12 bases left in between. The CDR3 length is 13 residues. Germline loops: CDR1 SNHLY, CDR2 FYNNEI. As DNA, the CDR3 is TGTGCCAGCATTAGACTAGGGACCTACGAGCAGTACTTC. It translates to CASIRLGTYEQYF.

The CDR3, as DNA: TGTGCCAGCAGCCCGACAGGGGGCGCCGGCACCGGGGAGCTGTTTTTT. It yields the protein CASSPTGGAGTGELFF. The V and J genes are TRBV27 and TRBJ2-2; TRBD1 matches at 10 bases. Trimming took 6 bases from V and 4 from J; bases not matched to a gene: 8. The V gene's germline CDR1 is MNHEY and CDR2 SMNVEV (reference sequence). This CDR3 region has 16 residues.

This chain uses TRBV9 with TRBJ2-1; TRBD2 matches 10 bases. V dropped 4 bases and J dropped 8; count of bases not matched to a gene: 12. CDR1 is SGDLS and CDR2 is YYNGEE in the germline V gene. The CDR3 spans 16 residues. CDR3 coding DNA: TGTGCCAGCAGCCCCCTTAGCGGGGGGTCAATCGATGAGCAGTTCTTC. It translates to CASSPLSGGSIDEQFF.

The rearrangement links TRBV6-1 to TRBJ1-2; 7 nucleotides line up with TRBD1. V lost 4 bases and J lost 6; bases outside the gene matches: 11. CDR1 is MNHNS, CDR2 SASEGT, per germline. The CDR3 runs 15 residues. The CDR3 region has the DNA TGTGCCAGCAGTGCCCAGGGGGGTATTGAGGATGGCTACACCTTC. Translated: CASSAQGGIEDGYTF.

V gene TRBV7-8 combines with J gene TRBJ2-3; no definite D call. Between the trimmed V and J ends, which lost 4 bases and 6 bases, there was a span of 8 bases. The CDR3 length is 12 residues. The germline CDR1 and CDR2 sequences are SGHVS and FQNEAQ. The CDR3: CASSSRVDTQYF. The CDR3 DNA reads as TGTGCCAGCAGCTCCCGGGTGGATACGCAGTATTTT.

CDR3 sequence (DNA): TGTGCCAGATTAGCGGGGGGGCCCGTGGATATATTTTGGTACGAGCAGTACTTC. Translating it yields CARLAGGPVDIFWYEQYF. The J gene is TRBJ2-7, the V gene TRBV21-1; the table's D call of TRBD2 was not tested on the DNA. TRBV21-1 is a pseudogene locus. CDR3 length: 18 amino acids.

As DNA, the CDR3 is TGCGCCAGCAGCCCCCGGGACAGGGATAGCAATCAGCCCCAGCATTTT. It codes for CASSPRDRDSNQPQHF. V is TRBV5-1 and J is TRBJ1-5; the match to TRBD1 covers 9 bases. Per the germline V gene, CDR1 is SGHRS and CDR2 is YFSETQ. The length of the CDR3 is 16 residues. The V segment lost 4 bases and the J segment 0 bases; nucleotides outside the gene matches: 5. Looking up the rest from reference TRBV5-1 and TRBJ1-5 gives the full variable domain: KAGVTQTPRYLIKTRGQQVTLSCSPISGHRSVSWYQQTPGQGLQFLFEYFSETQRNKGNFPGRFSGRQFSNSRSEMNVSTLELGDSALYLCASSPRDRDSNQPQHFGDGTRLSIL.

This clone has only a few counts. The chain joins TRBV27 to TRBJ2-3, with TRBD2 matching over 10 bases. Germline values: CDR1 MNHEY, CDR2 SMNVEV (reference sequence). Losses at the gene ends were 6 bases for V and 7 bases for J; bases not matched to a gene: 7. The CDR3 has 14 amino acids. CDR3 in amino acids: CASRNSGGANTQYF. The CDR3 region has the DNA TGTGCCAGCAGAAACAGCGGGGGGGCAAATACGCAGTATTTT.

This clone was detected many times. J is TRBJ1-3 and V is TRBV5-8; TRBD1 matches at 9 bases. V was clipped by 3 bases and J by 3 bases; unmatched bases: 4. Per germline, CDR1 SGHTS and CDR2 YDEGEE. CDR3 length: 15 residues. CDR3 amino acids: CASSSGTGIGNTIYF. The CDR3 region has the DNA TGTGCCAGCAGCTCGGGGACAGGGATTGGAAACACCATATATTTT.